These T cell receptor beta chains were read from a single sample in a study of beta chain features in type 1 diabetes. TCRdb's copy holds only in-frame clones and misses some; the assay was immunoSEQ multiplex PCR. Of more than 250,000 clones listed, 20% are singletons. Sequencing was carried out using naive CD4+ T cells from blood. These receptors originate from a woman aged 40-49 years with type 1 diabetes. Each CDR3 is given with its conserved first and last residue. The order of the fields is J gene, D gene, V gene, clone size, CDR3 DNA, CDR3 protein. D genes are given only for firm matches. The size of a clone is reported for some rows only, either as once, few or many, or as a class for expanded clones.

J: TRBJ1-1; D: TRBD1; V: TRBV11-2; size: NA; DNA: TGTGCCAGCAGCTTAGGTAGGGCGACAGGGGTTGAAGCTTTCTTT; CDR3: CASSLGRATGVEAFF
J: TRBJ1-2; D: NA; V: TRBV18; size: NA; DNA: TGTGCCAGCTCACCACCGTCCGGGAGCGACTATGGCTACACCTTC; CDR3: CASSPPSGSDYGYTF
J: TRBJ1-4; D: NA; V: TRBV2; size: NA; DNA: TGTGCCAGCAGTGAACAGGGGCGAGAAAAACTGTTTTTT; CDR3: CASSEQGREKLFF
J: TRBJ2-2; D: NA; V: TRBV4-1; size: NA; DNA: TGCGCCAGCAGCCAAGAACGAAGGGGGGGCCTAACCGGGGAGCTGTTTTTT; CDR3: CASSQERRGGLTGELFF
J: TRBJ1-6; D: NA; V: TRBV2; size: few; DNA: TGTGCCAGCAGTGACAGTAATTCACCCCTCCACTTT; CDR3: CASSDSNSPLHF
J: TRBJ1-3; D: NA; V: TRBV30; size: few; DNA: TGTGCCTGGGGCGGAGTCTCGGGAAACACCATATATTTT; CDR3: CAWGGVSGNTIYF
J: TRBJ2-1; D: TRBD2; V: TRBV5-4; size: NA; DNA: TGTGCCAGCAGGGGGGGGACTAGCGGGGCCTTCTCCTACAATGAGCAGTTCTTC; CDR3: CASRGGTSGAFSYNEQFF
J: TRBJ2-1; D: NA; V: TRBV9; size: NA; DNA: TGTGCCAGCAGCGTAGGGAATAGCGGAGGGGAGCAGTTCTTC; CDR3: CASSVGNSGGEQFF
J: TRBJ1-5; D: NA; V: TRBV19; size: few; DNA: TGTGCCAGTACCCAAGGGAGGCAGTCCAATCAGCCCCAGCATTTT; CDR3: CASTQGRQSNQPQHF
J: TRBJ1-1; D: TRBD1; V: TRBV29-1; size: NA; DNA: TGCAGCACCCGGACAGGGACGGTGAACACTGAAGCTTTCTTT; CDR3: CSTRTGTVNTEAFF
J: TRBJ1-2; D: TRBD1; V: TRBV27; size: once; DNA: TGTGCCAGCAGCACGACAGGGTCCTATGGCTACACCTTC; CDR3: CASSTTGSYGYTF
J: TRBJ2-1; D: NA; V: TRBV7-2; size: NA; DNA: TGTGCCAGCAGCTCAGGCCAAAGGATCGATGAGCAGTTCTTC; CDR3: CASSSGQRIDEQFF